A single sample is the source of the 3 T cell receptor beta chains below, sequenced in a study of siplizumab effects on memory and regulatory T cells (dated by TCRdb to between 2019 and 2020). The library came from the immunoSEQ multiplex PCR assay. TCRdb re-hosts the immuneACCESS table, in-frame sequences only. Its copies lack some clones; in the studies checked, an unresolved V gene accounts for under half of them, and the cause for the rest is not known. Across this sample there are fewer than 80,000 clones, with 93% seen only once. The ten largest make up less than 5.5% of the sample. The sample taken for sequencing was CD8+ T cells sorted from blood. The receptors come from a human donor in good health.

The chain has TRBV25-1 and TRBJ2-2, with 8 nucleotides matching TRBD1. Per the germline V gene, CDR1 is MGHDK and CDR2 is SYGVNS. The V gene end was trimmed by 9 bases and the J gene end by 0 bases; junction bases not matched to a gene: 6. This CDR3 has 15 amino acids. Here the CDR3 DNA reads TGTGCCAGGCCGGGGGACAGGCCGAACACCGGGGAGCTGTTTTTT. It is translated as CARPGDRPNTGELFF.

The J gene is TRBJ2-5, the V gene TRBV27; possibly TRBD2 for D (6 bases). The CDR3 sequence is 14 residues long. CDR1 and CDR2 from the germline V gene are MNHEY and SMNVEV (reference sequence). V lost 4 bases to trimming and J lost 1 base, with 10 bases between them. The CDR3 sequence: CASSWGGGQETQYF. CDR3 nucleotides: TGTGCCAGCAGTTGGGGAGGCGGCCAAGAGACCCAGTACTTC.

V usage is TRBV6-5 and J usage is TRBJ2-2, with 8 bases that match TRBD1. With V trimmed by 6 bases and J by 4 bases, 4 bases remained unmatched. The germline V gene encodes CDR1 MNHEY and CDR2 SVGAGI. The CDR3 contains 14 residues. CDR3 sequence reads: CASSPRGLTGELFF. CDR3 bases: TGTGCCAGCAGCCCCAGGGGGCTCACCGGGGAGCTGTTTTTT.